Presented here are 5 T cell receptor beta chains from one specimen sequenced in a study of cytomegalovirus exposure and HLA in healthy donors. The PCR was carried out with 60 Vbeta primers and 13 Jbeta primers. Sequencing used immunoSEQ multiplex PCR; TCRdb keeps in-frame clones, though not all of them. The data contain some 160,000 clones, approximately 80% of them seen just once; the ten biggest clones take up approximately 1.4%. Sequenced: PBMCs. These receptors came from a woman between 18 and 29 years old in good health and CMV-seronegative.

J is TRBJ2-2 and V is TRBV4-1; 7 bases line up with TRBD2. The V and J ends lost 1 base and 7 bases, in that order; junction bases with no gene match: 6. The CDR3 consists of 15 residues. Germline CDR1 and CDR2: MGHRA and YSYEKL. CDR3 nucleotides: TGCGCCAGCAGCCAAGGGAGCGGGGTGCTCGGGGAGCTGTTTTTT. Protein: CASSQGSGVLGELFF.

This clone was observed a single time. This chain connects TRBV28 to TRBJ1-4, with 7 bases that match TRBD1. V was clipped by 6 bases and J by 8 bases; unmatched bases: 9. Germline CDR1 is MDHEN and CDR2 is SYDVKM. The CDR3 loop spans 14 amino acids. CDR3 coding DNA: TGTGCCAGCAGGAGGGGGCAGGAACGCGAAAAACTGTTTTTT. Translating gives CASRRGQEREKLFF.

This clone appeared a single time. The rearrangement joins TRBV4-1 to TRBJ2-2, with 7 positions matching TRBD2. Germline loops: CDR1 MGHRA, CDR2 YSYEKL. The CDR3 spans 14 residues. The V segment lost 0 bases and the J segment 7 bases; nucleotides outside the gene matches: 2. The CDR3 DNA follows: TGCGCCAGCAGCCAAGAGGGAGGGATCGGGGAGCTGTTTTTT. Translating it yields CASSQEGGIGELFF.

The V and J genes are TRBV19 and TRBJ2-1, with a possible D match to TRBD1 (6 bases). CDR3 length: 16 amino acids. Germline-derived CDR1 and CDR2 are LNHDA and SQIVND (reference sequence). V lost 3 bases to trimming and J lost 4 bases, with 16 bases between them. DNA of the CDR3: TGTGCCAGTAGTATGTTGGACAGTTGGATTTACAATGAGCAGTTCTTC. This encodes CASSMLDSWIYNEQFF.

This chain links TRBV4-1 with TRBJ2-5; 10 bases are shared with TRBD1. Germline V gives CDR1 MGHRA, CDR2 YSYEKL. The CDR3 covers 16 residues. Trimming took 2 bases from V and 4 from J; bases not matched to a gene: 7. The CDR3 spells CASSQQGQGWAETQYF. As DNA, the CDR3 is TGCGCCAGCAGCCAACAGGGACAGGGGTGGGCAGAGACCCAGTACTTC.